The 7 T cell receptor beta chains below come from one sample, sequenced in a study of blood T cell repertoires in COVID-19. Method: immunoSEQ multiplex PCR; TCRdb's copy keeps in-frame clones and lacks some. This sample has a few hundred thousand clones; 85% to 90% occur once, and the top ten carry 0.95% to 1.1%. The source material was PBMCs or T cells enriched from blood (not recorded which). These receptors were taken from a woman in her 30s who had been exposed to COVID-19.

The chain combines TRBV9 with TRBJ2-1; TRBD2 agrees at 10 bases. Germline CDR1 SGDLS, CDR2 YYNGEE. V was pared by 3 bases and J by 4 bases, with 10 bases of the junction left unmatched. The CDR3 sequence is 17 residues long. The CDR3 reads CASSEGLAGGLYNEQFF. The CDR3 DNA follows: TGTGCCAGCAGCGAGGGGTTAGCGGGAGGACTATACAATGAGCAGTTCTTC.

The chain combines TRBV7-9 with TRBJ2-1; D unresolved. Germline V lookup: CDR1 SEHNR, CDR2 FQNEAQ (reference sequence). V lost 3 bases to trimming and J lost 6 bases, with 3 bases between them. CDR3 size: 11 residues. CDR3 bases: TGTGCCAGCAGCTTGAGCAATGAGCAGTTCTTC. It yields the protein CASSLSNEQFF. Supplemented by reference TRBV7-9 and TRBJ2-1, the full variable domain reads DTGVSQNPRHKITKRGQNVTFRCDPISEHNRLYWYRQTLGQGPEFLTYFQNEAQLEKSRLLSDRFSAERPKGSFSTLEIQRTEQGDSAMYLCASSLSNEQFFGPGTRLTVL.

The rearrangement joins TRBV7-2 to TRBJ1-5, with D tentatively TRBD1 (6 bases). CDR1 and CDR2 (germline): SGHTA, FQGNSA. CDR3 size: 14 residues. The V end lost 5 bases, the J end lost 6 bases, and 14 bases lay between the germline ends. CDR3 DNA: TGTGCCAGCAGCCCACAGGGTGGGAGTCAGCCCCAGCATTTT. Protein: CASSPQGGSQPQHF.

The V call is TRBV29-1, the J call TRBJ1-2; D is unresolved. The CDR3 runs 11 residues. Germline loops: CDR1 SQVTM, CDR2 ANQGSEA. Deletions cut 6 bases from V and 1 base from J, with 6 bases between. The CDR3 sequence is CSVTDNYGYTF. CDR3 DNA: TGCAGCGTCACAGATAACTATGGCTACACCTTC.

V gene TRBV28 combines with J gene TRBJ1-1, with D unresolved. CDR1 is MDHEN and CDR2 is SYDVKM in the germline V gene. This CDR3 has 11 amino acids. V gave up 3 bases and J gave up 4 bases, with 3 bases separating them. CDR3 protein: CASSFGTEAFF. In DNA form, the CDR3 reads TGTGCCAGCAGTTTCGGCACTGAAGCTTTCTTT. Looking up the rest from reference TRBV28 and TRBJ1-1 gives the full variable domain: DVKVTQSSRYLVKRTGEKVFLECVQDMDHENMFWYRQDPGLGLRLIYFSYDVKMKEKGDIPEGYSVSREKKERFSLILESASTNQTSMYLCASSFGTEAFFGQGTRLTVV.

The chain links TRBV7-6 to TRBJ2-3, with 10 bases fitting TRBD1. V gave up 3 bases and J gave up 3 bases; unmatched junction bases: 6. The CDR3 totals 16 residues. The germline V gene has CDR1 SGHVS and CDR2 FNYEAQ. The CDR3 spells CASSLRGQGRTDTQYF. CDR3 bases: TGTGCCAGCAGCTTGCGGGGACAGGGGAGGACAGATACGCAGTATTTT.

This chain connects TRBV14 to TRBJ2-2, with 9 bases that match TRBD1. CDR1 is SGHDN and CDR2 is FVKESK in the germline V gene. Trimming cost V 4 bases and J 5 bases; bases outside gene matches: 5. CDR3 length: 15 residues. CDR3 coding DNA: TGTGCCAGCAGCCGGCAGACAGGGGGTACCGGGGAGCTGTTTTTT. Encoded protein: CASSRQTGGTGELFF.